Shown below are 10 T cell receptor beta chains from a single sample sequenced in a study of T cells in narcolepsy. Using immunoSEQ multiplex PCR, the repertoire was profiled, and TCRdb retains in-frame clones only, with some absent. Of just over 40,000 clones in the sample, more than 70% are singletons; the top ten hold approximately 1.2%. Input material: CD45RA- memory CD4+ T cells from PBMCs. The receptors derive from a human donor with narcolepsy.

V is TRBV27 and J is TRBJ2-3; a weak D match, TRBD1 (6 bases). Deletions cut 6 bases from V and 0 bases from J, with 13 bases between. From germline, CDR1 is MNHEY and CDR2 SMNVEV (reference sequence). The CDR3 length is 15 residues. This CDR3 is CASRSGTQSTDTQYF. The DNA for the CDR3 is TGTGCCAGCAGATCCGGGACACAAAGCACAGATACGCAGTATTTT.

In this sample, this clone turned up once. The conserved phenylalanine or tryptophan is not found at the CDR3 terminus, so this likely reflects a read error. Because the CDR3's place on the DNA is in doubt, the DNA is left out and the CDR3 is given as listed by TCRdb. The chain carries TRBV6-1 and TRBJ1-1. The CDR3 contains 10 residues when both ends are counted. Germline assignment: CDR1 MNHNS and CDR2 SASEGT. The CDR3 is CASSLHHRFL.

The V call is TRBV18, the J call TRBJ2-5; 12 bases align to TRBD2. From germline, CDR1 is KGHSH and CDR2 LQKENI. J was trimmed by 3 bases and V by 6 bases; bases with no gene match: 5. The CDR3 sequence is 15 residues long. The chain's CDR3 is CASSPGLAGKETQYF. The CDR3, as DNA: TGTGCCAGCTCCCCCGGACTAGCGGGGAAAGAGACCCAGTACTTC.

V usage is TRBV6-6 and J usage is TRBJ2-2; 7 bases align to TRBD2. The J segment lost 3 bases and the V segment lost 2 bases, leaving 6 bases of the junction unmatched. This CDR3 spans 16 amino acids. Looked up from germline, CDR1 is MNHNY and CDR2 is SVGAGI (reference sequence). The CDR3 nucleotides read TGTGCCAGCAGTTACCGGCCTAGCGGATACACCGGGGAGCTGTTTTTT. Its translation is CASSYRPSGYTGELFF.

This sequence joins TRBV29-1 and TRBJ1-1, with D possibly matching TRBD1 (6 bases). The CDR3 runs to 14 residues. Germline CDR1 SQVTM, CDR2 ANQGSEA. V was shortened by 7 bases and J by 5 bases, with 20 bases between the two germline ends. DNA of the CDR3: TGCAGCGGGATTCTTGGGGGGGCGGGTACTGAAGCTTTCTTT. It codes for CSGILGGAGTEAFF.

This clone was counted once. The chain uses TRBV18 and TRBJ1-2; D perhaps matches TRBD1 (5 bases). Trimming cost V 3 bases and J 4 bases, with 18 bases left between them. The CDR3 extends over 16 amino acids. Germline CDR1 KGHSH, CDR2 LQKENI. CDR3 loop: CASSPGESTLSYGYTF. The CDR3 coding sequence is TGTGCCAGCTCACCGGGGGAATCCACCCTGTCCTATGGCTACACCTTC.

The chain joins TRBV6-1 to TRBJ2-7, with 9 bases fitting TRBD1. The V and J ends lost 7 bases and 3 bases, in that order; junction bases with no gene match: 7. There are 14 residues in the CDR3. Germline V gene lookup returns CDR1 MNHNS and CDR2 SASEGT. Written as DNA, the CDR3 is TGTGCCAGCACCTCCGGGACAGGGAACTACGAGCAGTACTTC. It codes for CASTSGTGNYEQYF.

The count of this clone is one. The chain combines TRBV29-1 with TRBJ2-3, with TRBD2 identical over 10 bases. Germline loops: CDR1 SQVTM, CDR2 ANQGSEA. The CDR3 covers 14 residues. The V and J ends lost 7 bases and 0 bases, in that order; junction bases with no gene match: 4. CDR3 bases: TGCAGCGGGTCTAGCGGGAGCAGCACAGATACGCAGTATTTT. This gives the protein CSGSSGSSTDTQYF.

This chain links TRBV11-3 with TRBJ2-3, with 7 bases lining up with TRBD2. There are 14 residues in the CDR3. Trimming removed 4 bases from V and 6 bases from J; junction bases left unmatched: 7. CDR1 is SGHNT, CDR2 YENEEA, per germline. CDR3 sequence reads: CASSSPREGDTQYF. CDR3 nucleotides: TGTGCCAGCAGCTCCCCGAGGGAGGGGGATACGCAGTATTTT.

This rearrangement joins TRBV6-5 to TRBJ1-1; D is unresolved. Looked up from germline, CDR1 is MNHEY and CDR2 is SVGAGI. This CDR3 has 13 amino acids. Trimming removed 8 bases from V and 0 bases from J, with 10 bases in between. CDR3 coding DNA: TGTGCCAGCCAGACCTGGCTGAACACTGAAGCTTTCTTT. Protein sequence: CASQTWLNTEAFF.